The TCR beta chain under discussion was sequenced for a study of CD8 T cells in Susac syndrome (dated by TCRdb to the late 2010s). As for the study more broadly: Of the Susac syndrome patients who were sequenced, roughly 8 were in clinical remission while roughly six had clinically active disease. Clonality of the CD8+ T cell repertoire was compared between about a dozen healthy donors, 14 Susac syndrome patients and 15 multiple sclerosis patients. The study used repertoire sequencing to test whether antigen drove CD8+ T cell activation and differentiation in Susac syndrome. At blood withdrawal, Susac syndrome patients were therapy-naive, treated with corticosteroids (with IVIg additionally given to some), or treated with IVIg alone. Results and caveats for the whole study, not just this receptor: In the total CD8+ and CD8+ TEMRA repertoires, 15 to 20 and five Susac-specific public clones, respectively, were identified. CD8+ repertoires in Susac syndrome showed clonal expansion, which was highest in CD8+ TEMRA cells and was greater in clinically active patients than in remitting patients. The number of individuals in the TCR sequencing and HLA analysis was recognized as being relatively small.

CDR1 and CDR2 are read off the germline V gene as SGDLS and YYNGEE. The germline ends are 13 bases apart after V is trimmed by 4 bases and J by 8 bases. Its CDR3 holds 13 amino acids, cysteine through phenylalanine. Only the CDR3 region is kept as DNA, spanning 39 bases read in frame from base 1. Peripheral blood CD8+ and CD4+ T cells from healthy donors, Susac syndrome patients and multiple sclerosis patients were profiled using high-throughput TCR beta sequencing. Susac syndrome patients met recently defined diagnostic criteria for definite or probable disease. CD8+ TEMRA cells were enriched by FACS, while bulk CD8+ and CD4+ T cells were purified by magnetic negative isolation. Blood was drawn into EDTA tubes, processed within 24 hours, and PBMCs were isolated by density gradient centrifugation. PBMCs intended for TCR sequencing were cryopreserved in liquid nitrogen and thawed later in a water bath at 37 degrees C. The sorted or isolated CD4+, CD8+ and CD8+ TEMRA cells reached a purity of at least 90%.

Notes on this clonotype: The specificity of this receptor is unknown. No qualities accompany the bases; no much larger clone lies one base away.

RNA was extracted with the RNeasy kit and roughly 0.45 to 1 ug was reverse transcribed using random hexamers. TCR beta CDR3 regions were amplified with the immunoSEQ multiplex PCR assay covering 54 Vbeta and 13 Jbeta segments. To correct PCR amplification bias, a synthetic template baseline was used for both primer optimization and computational correction. Regarding the original processing steps: Reads were annotated to V, D and J genes per IMGT and analyzed with immunoSEQ Analyzer, keeping only productive sequences. To calculate clonality, Shannon entropy was normalized by log2 of the number of productive unique sequences and then subtracted from one. For each patient and control, public and private clones were evaluated within the 100 most prevalent clones. Clones were defined as Susac-specific if absent from the healthy and MS cohorts, from approximately 1,100 published viral clones and from other ImmuneACCESS disease sequences. The public reads were reanalyzed by TCRdb: fastp trimming at Q25, MiXCR alignment, in-frame beta chains only. Each entry merges the rows of one CDR3 protein and shows their most common DNA and genes. The V and J calls reflect TCRdb's pipeline rather than the authors' work. The sample contains around 110,000 distinct CDR3 sequences, about 95% of them found a single time. The ten biggest clones cover about 0.28% of the sample.

This clonotype originated in a human donor with Susac syndrome. In this chain, TRBV9 is recombined with TRBJ2-1; the D region is possibly TRBD1 or TRBD2, each matching across 5 bases. Sequencing was carried out using CD8+ T cells from PBMCs. The CDR3: CASSSHRGDEQFF. The nucleotide sequence reads TGTGCCAGCAGCTCCCATCGGGGCGATGAGCAGTTCTTC.